This T cell receptor beta chain is from a study of beta chain features in type 1 diabetes. About the study: Across the samples, approximately 98,000,000 sorted cells were examined in total. General observations from the study: Within each of all four CD4+ subsets, Type 1 diabetes patients had TCRB CDR3s that were moderately but significantly shorter. In type 1 diabetes patients, VDJ junctions had fewer insertions; deletions at these junctions were more frequent.

The germline V gene encodes CDR1 SQVTM and CDR2 ANQGSEA. CDR3 length: 13 residues. V shed 6 bases and J 1 base; nucleotides not matched to a gene: 2. This clone was observed at least ten times. Its antigen is still unknown. Reverse transcribing all isolated RNA meant expressed TCRB transcripts were sequenced. Profiling relied on immunoSEQ multiplex PCR, and the TCRdb table lists in-frame clones only, not all of them. The sample lists about 230,000 clones, over 8.5% occurring once. Sorting gave populations that all exceeded 95% purity. The sequence came from a woman between 18 and 29 years old in good health. The sequenced material came from naive CD4+ T cells from blood. The chain links TRBV29-1 to TRBJ2-1, with TRBD2 identical over 8 bases. The CDR3: CSVTSASYNEQFF. The CDR3 DNA follows: TGCAGCGTGACTAGCGCATCCTACAATGAGCAGTTCTTC.